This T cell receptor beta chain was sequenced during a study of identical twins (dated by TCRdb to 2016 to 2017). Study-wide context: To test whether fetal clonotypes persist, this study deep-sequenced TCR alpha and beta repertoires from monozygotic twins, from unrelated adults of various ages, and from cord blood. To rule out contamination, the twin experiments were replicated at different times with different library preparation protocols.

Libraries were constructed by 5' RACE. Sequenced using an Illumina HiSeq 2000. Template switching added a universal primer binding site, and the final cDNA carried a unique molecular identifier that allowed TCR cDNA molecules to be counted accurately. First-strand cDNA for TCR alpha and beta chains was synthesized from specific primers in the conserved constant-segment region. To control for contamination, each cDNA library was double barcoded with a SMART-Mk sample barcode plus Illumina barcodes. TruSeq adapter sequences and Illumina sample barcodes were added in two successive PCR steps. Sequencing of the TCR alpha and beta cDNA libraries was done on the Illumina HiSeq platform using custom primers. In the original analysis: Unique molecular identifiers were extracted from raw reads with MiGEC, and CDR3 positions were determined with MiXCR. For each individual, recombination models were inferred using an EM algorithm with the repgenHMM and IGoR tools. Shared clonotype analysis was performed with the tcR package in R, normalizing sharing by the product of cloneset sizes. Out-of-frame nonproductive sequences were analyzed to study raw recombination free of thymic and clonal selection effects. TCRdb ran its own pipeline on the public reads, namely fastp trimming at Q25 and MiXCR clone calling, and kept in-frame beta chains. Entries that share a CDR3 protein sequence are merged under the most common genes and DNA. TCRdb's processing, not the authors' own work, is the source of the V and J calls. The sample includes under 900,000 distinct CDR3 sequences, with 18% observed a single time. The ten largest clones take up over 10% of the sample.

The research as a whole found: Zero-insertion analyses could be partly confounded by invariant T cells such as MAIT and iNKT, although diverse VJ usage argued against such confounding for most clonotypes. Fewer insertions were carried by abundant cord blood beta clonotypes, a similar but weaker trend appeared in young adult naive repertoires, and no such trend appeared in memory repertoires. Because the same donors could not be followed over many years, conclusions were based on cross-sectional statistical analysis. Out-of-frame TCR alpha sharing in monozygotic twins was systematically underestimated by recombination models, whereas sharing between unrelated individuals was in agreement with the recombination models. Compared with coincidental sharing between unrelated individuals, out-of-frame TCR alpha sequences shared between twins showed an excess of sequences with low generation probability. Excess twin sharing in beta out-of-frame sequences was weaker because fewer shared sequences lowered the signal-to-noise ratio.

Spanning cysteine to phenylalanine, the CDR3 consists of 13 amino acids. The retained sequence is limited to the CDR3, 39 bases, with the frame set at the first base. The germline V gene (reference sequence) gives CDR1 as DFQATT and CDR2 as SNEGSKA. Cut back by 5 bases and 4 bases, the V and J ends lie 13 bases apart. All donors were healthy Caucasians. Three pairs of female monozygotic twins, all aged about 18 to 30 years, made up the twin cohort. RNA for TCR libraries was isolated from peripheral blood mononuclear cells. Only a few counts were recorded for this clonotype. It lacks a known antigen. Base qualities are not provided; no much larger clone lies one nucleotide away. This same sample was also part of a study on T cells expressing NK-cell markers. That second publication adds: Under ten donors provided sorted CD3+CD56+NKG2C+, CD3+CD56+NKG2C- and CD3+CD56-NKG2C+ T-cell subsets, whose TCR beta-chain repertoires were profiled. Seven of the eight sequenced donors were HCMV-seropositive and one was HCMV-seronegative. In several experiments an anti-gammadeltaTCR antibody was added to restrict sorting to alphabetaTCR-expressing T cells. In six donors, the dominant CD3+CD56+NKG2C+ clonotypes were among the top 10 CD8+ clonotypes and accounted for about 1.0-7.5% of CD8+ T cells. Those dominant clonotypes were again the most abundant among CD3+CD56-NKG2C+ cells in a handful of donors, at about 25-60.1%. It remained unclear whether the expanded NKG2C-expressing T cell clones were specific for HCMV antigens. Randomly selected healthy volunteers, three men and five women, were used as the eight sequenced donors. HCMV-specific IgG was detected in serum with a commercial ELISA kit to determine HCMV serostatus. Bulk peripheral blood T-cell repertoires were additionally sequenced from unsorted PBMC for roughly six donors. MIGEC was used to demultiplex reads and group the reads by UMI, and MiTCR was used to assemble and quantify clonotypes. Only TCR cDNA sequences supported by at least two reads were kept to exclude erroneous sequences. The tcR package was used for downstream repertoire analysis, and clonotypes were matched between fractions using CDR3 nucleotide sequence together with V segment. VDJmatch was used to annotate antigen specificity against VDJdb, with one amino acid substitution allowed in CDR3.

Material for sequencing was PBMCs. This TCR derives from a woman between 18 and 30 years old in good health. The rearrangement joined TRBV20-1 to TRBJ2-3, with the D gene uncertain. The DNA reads TGCAGTGCTGAGCCGTTCGGTGCAGATACGCAGTATTTT. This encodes CSAEPFGADTQYF.